This TCR beta chain was captured by sequencing in a study of blood T cells in healthy people across ages. The CDR3 totals 14 residues. The V gene's germline CDR1 is SGHTA and CDR2 FQGTGA. Trimming shortened V by 5 bases and J by 7 bases, and 17 bases separated the two germline ends. Primers used in a second PCR of roughly 7 to 12 cycles were a sample-barcoded 5' primer and a J-beta primer mix. TCRdb re-derived calls from the 5' RACE reads in MiXCR, one entry per CDR3 protein. Of some 1.8 million distinct CDR3 sequences listed, 30% to 40% are singletons. The chain joins TRBV7-3 to TRBJ2-5, with a weak D call TRBD1 (6 bases). The sequenced material came from blood. This TCR came from a human donor in good health. The CDR3 DNA follows: TGTGCCAGCAGCCCGACCCAGGGGCGAGGGACCCAGTACTTC. Protein product: CASSPTQGRGTQYF.